These T cell receptor beta chains were read from a single sample in a study of regulatory T cells in long-lasting Graves disease. TCRdb re-derived calls from the multiplex PCR reads in MiXCR, one entry per CDR3 protein. Among 360,000 or so distinct CDR3 sequences listed, roughly 24% were seen once. The sequencing used peripheral blood mononuclear cells (PBMCs), collected when the disease was refractory, from a patient treated with antithyroid drugs. Receptor source: a woman aged 35 to 49 with Graves disease. The CDR3 runs from the conserved cysteine through the conserved F or W.

TRBV28	TRBJ2-7	CASSPDGGSYEQYF
TRBV11-2	TRBJ2-7	CASSLEYWTSGTYEQYF
TRBV3-1	TRBJ1-1	CASSVAWGDTEAFF
TRBV2	TRBJ2-4	CASSEGLILAKNIQYF
TRBV11-3	TRBJ2-7	CASSFSRDSYEQYF
TRBV7-3	TRBJ2-5	CASSRTGLLQETQYF
TRBV27	.	CASSPRGPYNEQFF
TRBV28	TRBJ2-2	CACESLSTGELFF
TRBV5-8	TRBJ2-7	CASSWRTRSYEQYF
TRBV2	TRBJ1-5	CASRADATGGQPQHF
TRBV28	TRBJ1-4	CASSPTGGQKLFF
TRBV29-1	TRBJ1-1	CSGRTGNTEAFF
TRBV28	TRBJ1-6	CASSLDSEYNSPLHF
TRBV28	TRBJ1-6	CASRDGTNHLGLRSPLHF
TRBV5-1	TRBJ2-2	CASTLASGFNTGELFF
TRBV28	TRBJ2-7	CASSLVGSVYEQYF
TRBV6-5	TRBJ1-2	CASSYSFGYPVGGYTF
TRBV6-5	TRBJ2-7	CASSYAAGWVRGSYEQYF
TRBV2	TRBJ2-2	CATQGLNTGELFF
TRBV10-3	TRBJ2-2	CAISDPLNTGELFF
TRBV25-1	TRBJ1-6	CASSGAGGHSPLHF
TRBV20-1	TRBJ2-3	CSAGPDTQYF
TRBV5-1	TRBJ2-7	CASSLDQLREQYF
TRBV5-6	TRBJ1-5	CASSLYKGRSNQPQHF
TRBV28	TRBJ1-2	CASRASYGYTF
TRBV2	TRBJ1-4	CASRLAGAGKNEKLFF
TRBV20-1	TRBJ1-1	CSAGDSSYTEAFF
TRBV2	TRBJ1-1	CASSEGTGYTEAFF
TRBV2	TRBJ1-2	CARNDRTLYGYTF
TRBV20-1	TRBJ2-7	CSARGGGRSSYEQYF
TRBV11-2	TRBJ2-6	CASSSADTGANVLTF
TRBV4-1	TRBJ1-3	CASSPGPGERNTIYF
TRBV10-3	TRBJ2-1	CAISEGNSGSSEQFF
TRBV6-2/TRBV6-3	TRBJ1-4	CASTSRADEKLFF
TRBV28	TRBJ2-3	CASSASLGAGSADTQYF
TRBV19	TRBJ1-2	CATTTPGTGLWLDGYTF
TRBV6-2/TRBV6-3	TRBJ2-4	CASSSPGLAGEAGKNIQYF
TRBV9	TRBJ2-2	CASSARQGNTGELFF
TRBV28	TRBJ2-7	CASSHSQLEQYF
TRBV7-9	TRBJ2-7	CASSSFPGGYEQYF
TRBV5-1	TRBJ2-5	CASSLVDTQETQYF
TRBV11-2	TRBJ2-7	CASSLVAGAYEQYF
TRBV7-9	TRBJ2-2	CASSLLSLLSRTGELFF
TRBV7-3	TRBJ2-1	CASNLEGTSGRFYNEQFF
TRBV6-4	TRBJ2-7	CASSYSTGGSYEQYF
TRBV2	TRBJ2-7	CASSLDRDGSYEQYF